This T cell receptor (beta chain) was captured in a study of neurological immune-mediated disorders. The cDNA was synthesized by means of template-switch 5'RACE, which was carried out with 10-nucleotide random UMIs. In every sequencing run, more than 200 million TCR-beta sequences were generated from 15-18 subjects. TCRdb re-called the 5' RACE reads through MiXCR, storing one row per CDR3 protein. The sample holds fewer than 50,000 distinct CDR3 sequences, over 8.5% seen once. Sample time point: technical triplicate 1. 2 million unsorted PBMCs were stored in RNAlater at -80 °C before RNA extraction. This clonotype was found many times. V shed 5 bases and J 7 bases; nucleotides not matched to a gene: 10. This CDR3 is 16 amino acids long.

The source material was PBMCs. This TCR was sampled from a man aged 55 to 70 with HTLV-1-associated myelopathy (HAM/TSP). The V and J genes are TRBV12-3 or TRBV12-4 and TRBJ2-1, with TRBD2 matching over 11 bases. The CDR3 spells CASSPIIAGGPNEQFF. The CDR3 DNA is TGTGCCAGCAGTCCGATTATAGCGGGAGGGCCTAATGAGCAGTTCTTC.